This T cell receptor beta chain was obtained from a study of T-cell memory formation after mild COVID-19. Germline CDR1 reads MNHEY; CDR2 reads SVGAGI. This CDR3 spans 13 amino acids. Unmatched junction bases numbered 8, after V lost 8 bases and J lost 5 bases. TCRdb independently ran MiXCR on the 5' RACE reads; one entry per CDR3 protein. The table lists just under 150,000 distinct CDR3 sequences, 19% of them singletons. This sequence was found in an adult woman who had mild COVID-19 (a few samples of this study predate the infection). Cell type and time point are not known. The J gene is TRBJ2-7, the V gene TRBV6-5; 8 positions agree with TRBD2. The sample taken for sequencing was PBMCs or a T cell subset sorted from them (not recorded which). The CDR3 region is CASRGSGTHEQYF. CDR3 coding DNA: TGTGCCAGCCGGGGTAGCGGGACCCACGAGCAGTACTTC.